These 28 T cell receptor beta chains were all obtained from the same sample, sequenced in a study of T cells in Graves' hyperthyroidism and ophthalmopathy. Authors of the study amplified TCR beta CDR3 regions from RNA transcripts. Primed by the HTBI set, a first-round RT-PCR was run on the TCR CDR3. One entry per CDR3 protein results from TCRdb running MiXCR on the multiplex PCR reads. This table has fewer than 600,000 distinct CDR3 sequences, approximately 14% appearing once. The sequencing input was blood. The receptors originated from a woman aged 40 to 50 with Graves' hyperthyroidism.

This clonotype was recorded at least ten times. The chain combines TRBV20-1 with TRBJ2-2; D not certain. V shed 3 bases and J shed 1 base, with 9 bases lying between them. This CDR3 region has 14 residues. Per germline, CDR1 DFQATT and CDR2 SNEGSKA (reference sequence). The CDR3 region has the DNA TGCAGTGCTAGTATGCCGGAGAACACCGGGGAGCTGTTTTTT. As protein: CSASMPENTGELFF.

The gene calls are TRBV5-1 and TRBJ2-2; possible D gene TRBD2, 6 bases. Germline CDR1 is SGHRS and CDR2 is YFSETQ. Trimming removed 0 bases from V and 1 base from J, with 10 bases in between. The CDR3 contains 16 residues. The CDR3 reads CASSLGIAENTGELFF. DNA of the CDR3: TGCGCCAGCAGCTTGGGGATAGCGGAGAACACCGGGGAGCTGTTTTTT. The full variable domain, in which reference TRBV5-1 and TRBJ2-2 provide the parts outside the CDR3, is KAGVTQTPRYLIKTRGQQVTLSCSPISGHRSVSWYQQTPGQGLQFLFEYFSETQRNKGNFPGRFSGRQFSNSRSEMNVSTLELGDSALYLCASSLGIAENTGELFFGEGSRLTVL.

This clonotype was seen at least ten times. The chain employs TRBV11-2 and TRBJ2-5; a possible D gene is TRBD2 (6 bases). The CDR3 runs 15 residues. Germline V gene lookup returns CDR1 SGHAT and CDR2 FQNNGV. V lost 8 bases to trimming and J lost 0 bases, with 16 bases between them. The CDR3 reads CASRGRGGDQETQYF. The CDR3 DNA reads as TGTGCCAGCCGCGGGCGGGGTGGTGACCAAGAGACCCAGTACTTC.

The chain carries TRBV19 and TRBJ2-3, with D unclear. The CDR3 extends over 13 amino acids. Germline CDR1 is LNHDA and CDR2 is SQIVND (reference sequence). The ends were cut back, 2 bases at V and 5 bases at J, with 8 bases in the middle. The CDR3 here is CASSIIEKDTQYF. In DNA, the CDR3 is TGTGCCAGTAGTATAATAGAGAAAGATACGCAGTATTTT.

This clonotype was seen repeatedly, ten times or more. The J gene is TRBJ2-1, the V gene TRBV18; 7 bases are a match to TRBD1. There are 12 residues in the CDR3. J lost 9 bases, V lost 8 bases, and 7 bases had no gene match. Germline CDR1 reads KGHSH; CDR2 reads LQKENI. DNA of the CDR3: TGTGCCAGCGCGGACAGGAATAGTGAGCAGTTCTTC. Encoded protein: CASADRNSEQFF.

This clonotype occurred a few times. The V call is TRBV2, the J call TRBJ2-3; perhaps TRBD2 as D (6 bases). Deletions cut 2 bases from V and 4 bases from J, with 10 bases between. Germline-derived CDR1 and CDR2 are SNHLY and FYNNEI. The CDR3 runs 14 residues. The CDR3 DNA sequence: TGTGCCAGCAGTGAAAGAGCGGGTCCAGATACGCAGTATTTT. Its translation is CASSERAGPDTQYF.

This clonotype showed up many times. V and J are TRBV5-1 and TRBJ2-7; 9 bases are shared with TRBD1. Germline V gene data show CDR1 as SGHRS and CDR2 as YFSETQ. Trimming removed 4 bases from V and 2 bases from J; junction bases left unmatched: 10. CDR3 length: 16 amino acids. CDR3 in amino acids: CASSTWTGDITYEQYF. CDR3 DNA sequence: TGCGCCAGCAGCACCTGGACAGGGGATATCACCTACGAGCAGTACTTC.

This clonotype was seen ten or more times. The V call is TRBV28, the J call TRBJ2-4; D is undetermined. This CDR3 spans 15 amino acids. V shed 6 bases and J shed 4 bases, with 16 bases lying between them. CDR1 MDHEN and CDR2 SYDVKM come from the germline V gene. The CDR3 nucleotides read TGTGCCAGCAGGGACCTTAGTGGGTTGAAAAACATTCAGTACTTC. Its protein is CASRDLSGLKNIQYF.

This clonotype was seen repeatedly, ten times or more. The CDR3: CASSEEPQETQYF. CDR3 nucleotides: TGTGCCAGCAGTGAAGAGCCTCAAGAGACCCAGTACTTC. The chain uses TRBV6-1 and TRBJ2-5; the D is unclear. V gave up 1 base and J gave up 2 bases, with 5 bases separating them. Germline-derived CDR1 and CDR2 are MNHNS and SASEGT. CDR3 length: 13 residues.

This clonotype was seen more than once but under ten times. The chain recombines TRBV9 with TRBJ2-1; 7 bases line up with TRBD2. Germline CDR1 and CDR2: SGDLS and YYNGEE. Trimming at V came to 6 bases and at J to 0 bases, leaving 0 bases not matched to a gene. The CDR3 is 13 residues long. The CDR3 DNA is TGTGCCAGCACTAGCGGCTCCTACAATGAGCAGTTCTTC. It translates to CASTSGSYNEQFF.

This clonotype was counted only a few times. CDR3 DNA sequence: TGTGCCAGCAGCCATGATAATTGGGTAGCGGGAGTCGGCAATGAGCAGTTCTTC. As protein: CASSHDNWVAGVGNEQFF. V usage is TRBV4-2 and J usage is TRBJ2-1; TRBD2 matches 9 bases. V shed 3 bases and J 6 bases; nucleotides not matched to a gene: 15. The CDR3 covers 18 residues. The germline V gene encodes CDR1 LGHNA and CDR2 YNFKEQ.

The chain uses TRBV4-1 and TRBJ2-7, with a tentative D call TRBD1 (6 bases). Trimming stripped 2 bases from V and 7 bases from J, with 12 bases between. This CDR3 spans 13 amino acids. CDR1 and CDR2 from the germline V gene are MGHRA and YSYEKL. In nucleotides, the CDR3 is TGCGCCAGCAGCCAACAGGGGCGGTTAGAGCAGTACTTC. Its translation is CASSQQGRLEQYF.

This clonotype occurred many times. This sequence joins TRBV12-3 or TRBV12-4 and TRBJ2-7; D not resolved. Trimming took 5 bases from V and 0 from J, leaving 11 bases between them. The CDR3 totals 14 residues. The DNA for the CDR3 is TGTGCCAGCAGTCCTAAACACAGCTCCTACGAGCAGTACTTC. Protein: CASSPKHSSYEQYF.

This clonotype has a count of ten or more. The chain carries TRBV2 and TRBJ1-1; D perhaps matches TRBD1 (6 bases). This CDR3 contains 15 residues. Germline V lookup: CDR1 SNHLY, CDR2 FYNNEI. Trimming removed 2 bases at V and 1 base at J, with 11 bases between. CDR3 sequence (DNA): TGTGCCAGCAGTGAAAGGAGGGGGACGAACACTGAAGCTTTCTTT. Amino acid sequence: CASSERRGTNTEAFF.

The chain is built from TRBV29-1 and TRBJ1-5; 7 bases are shared with TRBD1. V gave up 4 bases and J gave up 4 bases; unmatched junction bases: 1. This CDR3 is built from 12 residues. The germline V gene has CDR1 SQVTM and CDR2 ANQGSEA. The CDR3, as DNA: TGCAGCGTTGGACAGGGAAATCAGCCCCAGCATTTT. Translating it yields CSVGQGNQPQHF.

The chain has TRBV10-3 and TRBJ1-5; TRBD1 aligns across 9 bases. CDR1 and CDR2 (germline): ENHRY, SYGVKD. The CDR3 length is 14 residues. The J segment lost 6 bases and the V segment lost 6 bases, leaving 6 bases of the junction unmatched. CDR3 in amino acids: CAISPDRGGQPQHF. The CDR3, as DNA: TGTGCCATCAGCCCGGACAGGGGAGGTCAGCCCCAGCATTTT.

V is TRBV30 and J is TRBJ2-5; D remains ambiguous. Per germline, CDR1 GTSNPN and CDR2 SVGIG (reference sequence). Trimming stripped 2 bases from V and 0 bases from J, with 7 bases between. This CDR3 is 13 amino acids long. In nucleotides, the CDR3 is TGTGCCTGGAGTTTTGGGGACCAAGAGACCCAGTACTTC. Residues: CAWSFGDQETQYF.

This clonotype was observed at least ten times. The gene calls are TRBV2 and TRBJ2-3; 11 bases are a match to TRBD2. V lost 4 bases, J lost 6 bases, and 6 bases stayed unmatched. CDR1 SNHLY and CDR2 FYNNEI come from the germline V gene. The CDR3 totals 15 residues. The CDR3 DNA is TGTGCCAGCAGTGGACTAGCGGGACTGGGGGATACGCAGTATTTT. As protein: CASSGLAGLGDTQYF.

This clonotype was found many times. An end of the junction differs from the germline gene, which may be a read error. The CDR3 sequence is CASSLGGATNEKLFF. The DNA of the CDR3 is TGTGCCAGCAGTTTAGGGGGGGCAACTAATGAAAAACTGTTTTTT. The chain uses TRBV5-1 and TRBJ1-4, with a weak D call TRBD1 (6 bases). There are 15 residues in the CDR3. Germline V lookup: CDR1 SGHRS, CDR2 YFSETQ.

J is TRBJ2-2 and V is TRBV4-2, with D uncertain. Germline V CDR1 and CDR2: LGHNA, YNFKEQ. Trimming pared 0 bases from V and 6 bases from J, leaving 14 bases between. The CDR3 loop spans 16 amino acids. The CDR3 here is CASSQDYTRNAGELFF. In DNA form, the CDR3 reads TGTGCCAGCAGCCAAGATTACACTCGCAACGCCGGGGAGCTGTTTTTT.

This clonotype was recorded at least ten times. V gene TRBV9 combines with J gene TRBJ1-1; D might be TRBD1 (5 bases). Germline values: CDR1 SGDLS, CDR2 YYNGEE. The CDR3 sequence is 15 residues long. V lost 2 bases to trimming and J lost 0 bases, with 11 bases between them. CDR3 amino acids: CASSVGGPLNTEAFF. In DNA form, the CDR3 reads TGTGCCAGCAGCGTTGGGGGACCTTTGAACACTGAAGCTTTCTTT.

This clonotype was seen many times. This chain joins TRBV5-1 and TRBJ2-2, with 7 bases aligning to TRBD1. The V and J ends lost 3 bases and 5 bases, in that order; junction bases with no gene match: 7. This CDR3 contains 15 residues. CDR1 and CDR2 from the germline V gene are SGHRS and YFSETQ. CDR3 sequence (DNA): TGCGCCAGCAGCTGGACAGGAGTGGGGACCGGGGAGCTGTTTTTT. It specifies CASSWTGVGTGELFF.

This clonotype came up many times. V usage is TRBV28 and J usage is TRBJ2-7, with unresolved D. V was cut by 6 bases and J by 3 bases, with 15 bases left in between. This CDR3 spans 14 amino acids. CDR1 MDHEN and CDR2 SYDVKM come from the germline V gene. In nucleotides, the CDR3 is TGTGCCAGCAGCCGTACCCTTCTAGGCTACGAGCAGTACTTC. Translating gives CASSRTLLGYEQYF.

The sample holds a few counts of this clonotype. V gene TRBV9 combines with J gene TRBJ2-5, with D maybe TRBD1 (6 bases). V was clipped by 3 bases and J by 2 bases, with 11 bases between them. CDR3 size: 14 residues. Germline V gene lookup returns CDR1 SGDLS and CDR2 YYNGEE. The DNA of the CDR3 is TGTGCCAGCAGCGCGCATACAGGGCAAGAGACCCAGTACTTC. Encoded protein: CASSAHTGQETQYF.

This clonotype was observed at least ten times. The chain recombines TRBV11-3 with TRBJ2-7; 9 bases align to TRBD2. The CDR3 runs to 13 residues. The germline V gene encodes CDR1 SGHNT and CDR2 YENEEA. J gave up 6 bases and V 2 bases, and 2 bases lay outside the gene matches. CDR3 in amino acids: CASSLLAGSEQYF. DNA of the CDR3: TGTGCCAGCAGCTTACTAGCGGGATCCGAGCAGTACTTC.

This clonotype was detected many times. The V call is TRBV20-1, the J call TRBJ2-1, with 10 bases identical to TRBD2. CDR3 length equals 15 residues. Germline CDR1 DFQATT, CDR2 SNEGSKA (reference sequence). Trimming removed 3 bases from V and 8 bases from J; junction bases left unmatched: 10. The CDR3 reads CSASQAGGPLDEQFF. The DNA for the CDR3 is TGCAGTGCTAGCCAAGCGGGAGGGCCGCTGGATGAGCAGTTCTTC.

This clonotype has at least ten counts. V and J are TRBV6-2 or TRBV6-3 and TRBJ2-5; 9 positions match TRBD1. This CDR3 is built from 15 residues. V dropped 7 bases and J dropped 2; count of bases not matched to a gene: 8. Per germline, CDR1 MNHEY and CDR2 SVGEGT. CDR3 in DNA: TGTGCCAGCACTCGACAGGGGGGCACTCAAGAGACCCAGTACTTC. This codes for CASTRQGGTQETQYF.

This sequence joins TRBV7-9 and TRBJ1-1, with TRBD1 identical over 7 bases. The CDR3 is 16 amino acids. CDR1 and CDR2 from the germline V gene are SEHNR and FQNEAQ (reference sequence). Trimming at V came to 5 bases and at J to 3 bases, leaving 12 bases not matched to a gene. For the CDR3, the DNA is TGTGCCAGCAGCGATGTCAACCGGGACAGAGACACTGAAGCTTTCTTT. Residues: CASSDVNRDRDTEAFF.